The present TCR beta chain was sequenced within a study of blood T cell repertoires in COVID-19. J was trimmed by 0 bases and V by 6 bases; bases with no gene match: 2. The CDR3 length is 14 residues. Germline V lookup: CDR1 MNHEY, CDR2 SVGAGI. Profiling relied on immunoSEQ multiplex PCR, and the TCRdb table lists in-frame clones only, not all of them. The sample includes approximately 200,000 clones, about 86% of them seen just once. Sequencing was carried out using PBMCs or T cells enriched from blood (not recorded which). This receptor was identified in a woman aged 40 to 49 with acute COVID-19. V usage is TRBV6-5 and J usage is TRBJ2-7; 10 bases map to TRBD2. This chain's CDR3 is CASSSSGGSYEQYF. The CDR3 DNA sequence: TGTGCCAGCAGCTCTAGCGGGGGCTCCTACGAGCAGTACTTC.